These 17 T cell receptor beta chains were sequenced from one sample in a study of response to subunit inactivated influenza vaccine. From the RT-PCR reads, TCRdb called clonotypes with MiXCR, one entry per CDR3 protein. In the table there are 550,000 to 800,000 distinct CDR3 sequences, 15% to 18% of which are singletons. Source: PBMCs from blood, taken roughly 13 days after vaccination. The receptors here all came from a man aged 50-59 years who received an inactivated influenza vaccine.

The CDR3 DNA reads TGTGCCAGCTCACGGTCCCAGAATGACATCCTCCACTTT. Its protein product is CASSRSQNDILHF. The chain links TRBV18 to TRBJ1-6, with no clear D. Germline CDR1 reads KGHSH; CDR2 reads LQKENI. CDR3 length: 13 amino acids. V lost 4 bases to trimming and J lost 15 bases, with 16 bases between them.

There are many counts of this clonotype. The chain has TRBV7-9 and TRBJ2-1; 9 bases agree with TRBD1. Unmatched junction bases numbered 8, after V lost 5 bases and J lost 9 bases. Per the germline V gene, CDR1 is SEHNR and CDR2 is FQNEAQ (reference sequence). The CDR3 extends over 14 amino acids. The DNA of the CDR3 is TGTGCCAGCAGCGCCGGGACAGGGAACACTGAGCAGTTCTTC. Translating gives CASSAGTGNTEQFF.

The V and J genes are TRBV12-3 or TRBV12-4 and TRBJ2-2; 9 bases fit TRBD1. This CDR3 has 17 residues. V shed 3 bases, J shed 2 bases, and the junction held 7 bases outside the gene matches. The CDR3 region has the DNA TGTGCCAGCAGTTTTTCCCGGACAGGGGTCAACACCGGGGAGCTGTTTTTT. Translating it yields CASSFSRTGVNTGELFF.

The chain joins TRBV6-1 to TRBJ2-7; no clear D gene. CDR3 length: 12 residues. Germline loops: CDR1 MNHNS, CDR2 SASEGT. V dropped 2 bases and J dropped 4 bases, with 6 bases sitting between them. The CDR3 spells CASSENSYEQYF. The CDR3 region has the DNA TGTGCCAGCAGTGAAAACTCGTACGAGCAGTACTTC.

The gene calls are TRBV12-3 or TRBV12-4 and TRBJ1-5; the match to TRBD1 covers 8 bases. The CDR3 length is 16 residues. V lost 6 bases and J lost 2; bases outside the gene matches: 9. This CDR3 reads CASRVGTGIGNQPQHF. CDR3 bases: TGTGCCAGCAGGGTCGGGACAGGAATCGGCAATCAGCCCCAGCATTTT.

This clonotype has more than one count but fewer than ten. V usage is TRBV4-3 and J usage is TRBJ2-1; 7 bases agree with TRBD1. Losses at the gene ends were 3 bases for V and 8 bases for J; bases not matched to a gene: 7. Germline CDR1 reads LGHNA; CDR2 reads YSLEER. The CDR3 is made up of 14 amino acids. CDR3 in amino acids: CASSHQDRSHEQFF. DNA of the CDR3: TGCGCCAGCAGCCACCAGGACAGGTCGCATGAGCAGTTCTTC.

Many counts were recorded for this clonotype. The chain joins TRBV5-5 to TRBJ1-1; no clear D. CDR1 SGHKS and CDR2 YYEKEE come from the germline V gene (reference sequence). The ends were cut back, 0 bases at V and 7 bases at J, with 10 bases in the middle. The CDR3 totals 13 residues. CDR3 sequence (DNA): TGTGCCAGCAGCTTGGAGGGCCGGCGTGAAGCTTTCTTT. Its translation: CASSLEGRREAFF.

This clonotype showed up just a few times. The rearrangement joins TRBV12-3 or TRBV12-4 to TRBJ2-2; tentatively, D is TRBD1 (5 bases). V was clipped by 4 bases and J by 0 bases, with 9 bases between them. The CDR3 has 15 amino acids. This CDR3 is CASSYSGSNTGELFF. CDR3 DNA sequence: TGTGCCAGCAGTTATTCAGGGTCGAACACCGGGGAGCTGTTTTTT.

The chain recombines TRBV4-2 with TRBJ2-4, with 11 bases matching TRBD1. This CDR3 spans 17 amino acids. CDR1 is LGHNA, CDR2 YNFKEQ, per germline. J was trimmed by 0 bases and V by 3 bases; bases with no gene match: 4. CDR3 DNA: TGTGCCAGCAGCCAGGGGACAGGGGGATTAGCCAAAAACATTCAGTACTTC. Translation gives CASSQGTGGLAKNIQYF.

This clonotype has ten or more counts. The genes are TRBV6-2 or TRBV6-3 and TRBJ1-1; D is unclear. Germline-derived CDR1 and CDR2 are MNHEY and SVGEGT. V shed 2 bases and J shed 6 bases, with 4 bases lying between them. The CDR3 runs 11 residues. CDR3: CASSYPSEAFF. The CDR3 DNA reads TGTGCCAGCAGTTACCCTTCTGAAGCTTTCTTT.

This clonotype was seen once. CDR3 in amino acids: CASSPQLTGSGPTYEQYF. Here the CDR3 DNA reads TGTGCCAGCAGCCCACAGCTGACTGGGAGCGGGCCTACCTACGAGCAGTACTTC. V gene TRBV11-1 combines with J gene TRBJ2-7, with TRBD2 as a possible D gene (6 bases). The CDR3 is made up of 18 amino acids. The germline CDR1 and CDR2 sequences are SGHAT and FQDESV (reference sequence). V lost 5 bases, J lost 2 bases, and 25 bases lay in between. The full variable domain, with the rest looked up from reference TRBV11-1 and TRBJ2-7, is EAEVAQSPRYKITEKSQAVAFWCDPISGHATLYWYRQILGQGPELLVQFQDESVVDDSQLPKDRFSAERLKGVDSTLKIQPAELGDSAMYLCASSPQLTGSGPTYEQYFGPGTRLTVT.

This clonotype was seen once. The junction differs from germline at one of its ends, possibly a read error. The chain carries TRBV2 and TRBJ2-7, with D unclear. This CDR3 comprises 10 residues. In germline, CDR1 is SNHLY, CDR2 FYNNEI. This CDR3 is CARSVHEQYF. In nucleotides, the CDR3 is TGTGCCAGGAGTGTCCACGAGCAGTACTTC.

The chain joins TRBV5-1 to TRBJ1-5, with D possibly TRBD1 on 5 matching bases. The V and J ends lost 0 bases and 6 bases respectively, with 13 bases between them. CDR3 length: 15 residues. CDR1 and CDR2 (germline): SGHRS, YFSETQ. DNA for the CDR3: TGCGCCAGCAGCTTGGAAGGGGCTCGGGGTCAGCCCCAGCATTTT. Its protein is CASSLEGARGQPQHF.

This clonotype came up a few times. The chain couples TRBV3-1 to TRBJ2-7; TRBD2 is a possible D gene (6 bases). The V gene's germline CDR1 is LGHDT and CDR2 YNNKEL (reference sequence). The length of the CDR3 is 14 residues. Between the trimmed V and J ends, which lost 4 bases and 2 bases, there was a span of 12 bases. The CDR3 protein is CASSPSAGAYEQYF. CDR3 DNA: TGTGCCAGCAGCCCCTCAGCGGGCGCCTACGAGCAGTACTTC.

The V call is TRBV5-1, the J call TRBJ1-1; 7 nucleotides line up with TRBD1. The CDR3 spans 13 residues. Germline-derived CDR1 and CDR2 are SGHRS and YFSETQ. Unmatched junction bases numbered 8, after V lost 5 bases and J lost 7 bases. Here the CDR3 DNA reads TGCGCCAGCAGTTTACAGGGGCCGGGTGAAGCTTTCTTT. It translates to CASSLQGPGEAFF.

This clonotype showed up just a few times. V gene TRBV18 combines with J gene TRBJ1-1; the D gene is possibly TRBD1 (5 bases). The CDR3 loop spans 19 amino acids. V was cut by 3 bases and J by 11 bases, with 34 bases left in between. The V gene's germline CDR1 is KGHSH and CDR2 LQKENI. The CDR3 bases are TGTGCCAGCTCACCGACCTCCATGGGGGGAATCAGCGCGACTAGCTGGGCTTTCTTT. Its translation: CASSPTSMGGISATSWAFF.

This clonotype was counted a few times. This chain connects TRBV15 to TRBJ2-3; D gene ambiguous. Looked up from germline, CDR1 is LNHNV and CDR2 is YYDKDF (reference sequence). The CDR3 contains 17 residues. Trimming removed 2 bases at V and 6 bases at J, with 21 bases between. The chain's CDR3 is CATSRNRPGSEADTQYF. The DNA for the CDR3 is TGTGCCACCAGCAGAAATCGACCGGGCTCAGAAGCCGATACGCAGTATTTT.